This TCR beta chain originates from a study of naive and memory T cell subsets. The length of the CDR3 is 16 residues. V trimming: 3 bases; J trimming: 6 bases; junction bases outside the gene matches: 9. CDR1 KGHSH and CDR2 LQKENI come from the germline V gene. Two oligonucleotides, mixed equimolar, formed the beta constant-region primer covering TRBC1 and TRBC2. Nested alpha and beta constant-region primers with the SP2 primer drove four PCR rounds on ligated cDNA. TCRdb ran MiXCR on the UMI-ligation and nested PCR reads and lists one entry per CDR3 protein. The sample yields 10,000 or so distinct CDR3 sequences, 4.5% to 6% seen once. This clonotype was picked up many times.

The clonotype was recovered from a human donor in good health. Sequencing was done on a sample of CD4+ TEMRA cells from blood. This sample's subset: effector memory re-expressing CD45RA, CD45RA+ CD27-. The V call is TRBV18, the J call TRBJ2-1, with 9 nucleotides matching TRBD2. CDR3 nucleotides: TGTGCCAGCTCACCGCTGGTTGGCGGGGGGGCCAATGAGCAGTTCTTC. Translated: CASSPLVGGGANEQFF.